A selection of T cell receptor beta chains follows, all from one sample in a study of blood T cell repertoires in COVID-19. Some clones are missing from TCRdb's copy, which holds only in-frame ones; the method was immunoSEQ multiplex PCR. The sample consists of fewer than 650,000 clones, roughly nine tenths of them appearing once. Sequences were obtained from peripheral blood. These receptors came from a woman in her 50s with COVID-19, enrolled during active disease. Both conserved end residues are part of each CDR3. The D gene is left open where the match is weak. Rows give clone size only sometimes, using once, few, many, or a class for an expanded clone.

CDR3: CASSLTGGATEAFF
DNA: TGCGCCAGCAGCTTAACAGGGGGCGCGACTGAAGCTTTCTTT
V: TRBV5-1
length: 14
J: TRBJ1-1
size: NA
D: TRBD1

CDR3: CASSHLAGGSYEQYF
DNA: TGTGCCAGCAGCCACCTAGCGGGGGGCTCCTACGAGCAGTACTTC
V: TRBV4-2
length: 15
J: TRBJ2-7
size: NA
D: TRBD2

CDR3: CASSITPPGTGEETQYF
DNA: TGTGCCAGTAGTATAACACCACCGGGGACAGGGGAAGAGACCCAGTACTTC
V: TRBV19
length: 17
J: TRBJ2-5
size: NA
D: TRBD1

CDR3: CASSEGQGGVDIQYF
DNA: TGTGCCAGCAGTGAGGGACAGGGGGGAGTGGACATTCAGTACTTC
V: TRBV2
length: 15
J: TRBJ2-4
size: NA
D: TRBD1

CDR3: CASSLADRDTPSF
DNA: TGTGCCAGCAGCTTAGCTGACCGGGACACCCCATCTTTT
V: TRBV11-3
length: 13
J: TRBJ2-2
size: NA
D: NA

CDR3: CASSVAPSGGGNEQFF
DNA: TGTGCCAGCAGCGTAGCTCCTAGCGGGGGCGGTAATGAGCAGTTCTTC
V: TRBV9
length: 16
J: TRBJ2-1
size: NA
D: TRBD2

CDR3: CSVAVSKGELFF
DNA: TGCAGCGTTGCAGTATCGAAGGGGGAGCTGTTTTTT
V: TRBV29-1
length: 12
J: TRBJ2-2
size: NA
D: NA

CDR3: CASSIHRASYNSPLHF
DNA: TGTGCCAGTAGTATACACAGGGCTTCCTATAATTCACCCCTCCACTTT
V: TRBV19
length: 16
J: TRBJ1-6
size: NA
D: NA

CDR3: CASSPTAGGSYTF
DNA: TGTGCCAGCAGCCCGACCGCCGGGGGGAGCTACACCTTC
V: TRBV27
length: 13
J: TRBJ1-2
size: NA
D: NA

CDR3: CASSEAPESYEQYF
DNA: TGTGCCAGCAGTGAAGCGCCAGAATCCTACGAGCAGTACTTC
V: TRBV2
length: 14
J: TRBJ2-7
size: NA
D: NA

CDR3: CASKDRGKVNEQFF
DNA: TGTGCCAGCAAGGACAGGGGGAAGGTCAATGAGCAGTTCTTC
V: TRBV19
length: 14
J: TRBJ2-1
size: NA
D: TRBD1

CDR3: CASSLSPLAGALETQYF
DNA: TGTGCCAGCAGCTTATCCCCACTAGCGGGGGCTCTGGAGACCCAGTACTTC
V: TRBV7-8
length: 17
J: TRBJ2-5
size: NA
D: TRBD2

CDR3: CSAHFGEQYF
DNA: TGCAGTGCTCACTTCGGCGAGCAGTACTTC
V: TRBV20-1
length: 10
J: TRBJ2-7
size: NA
D: NA

CDR3: CASSTSPGQIIGGYTF
DNA: TGTGCCAGCAGCACTTCCCCGGGACAGATCATCGGCGGCTACACCTTC
V: TRBV13
length: 16
J: TRBJ1-2
size: NA
D: TRBD1

CDR3: CASSPTDRGETEAFF
DNA: TGTGCCAGCAGCCCAACAGACAGGGGGGAAACTGAAGCTTTCTTT
V: TRBV5-4
length: 15
J: TRBJ1-1
size: NA
D: TRBD1

CDR3: CASSFISVDGYTF
DNA: TGTGCCAGCAGCTTCATCAGTGTTGATGGCTACACCTTC
V: TRBV7-9
length: 13
J: TRBJ1-2
size: few
D: NA

CDR3: CASSSVIAEQYF
DNA: TGTGCCAGCAGCTCGGTGATTGCCGAGCAGTACTTC
V: TRBV5-6
length: 12
J: TRBJ2-7
size: NA
D: NA

CDR3: CASRSPTGYGNTIYF
DNA: TGTGCCAGCAGGTCCCCGACAGGGTATGGAAACACCATATATTTT
V: TRBV6-5
length: 15
J: TRBJ1-3
size: NA
D: TRBD1

CDR3: CASSRTRTANYGYTF
DNA: TGTGCCAGCAGTCGAACCAGGACAGCTAACTATGGCTACACCTTC
V: TRBV2
length: 15
J: TRBJ1-2
size: NA
D: NA

CDR3: CASGLSVATSGGGNEQFF
DNA: TGTGCTAGTGGTTTGTCGGTGGCGACTAGCGGGGGGGGGAATGAGCAGTTCTTC
V: TRBV12-5
length: 18
J: TRBJ2-1
size: NA
D: TRBD2

CDR3: CASNNNGDTQYF
DNA: TGTGCCAGCAACAACAATGGAGATACGCAGTATTTT
V: TRBV4-2
length: 12
J: TRBJ2-3
size: NA
D: NA